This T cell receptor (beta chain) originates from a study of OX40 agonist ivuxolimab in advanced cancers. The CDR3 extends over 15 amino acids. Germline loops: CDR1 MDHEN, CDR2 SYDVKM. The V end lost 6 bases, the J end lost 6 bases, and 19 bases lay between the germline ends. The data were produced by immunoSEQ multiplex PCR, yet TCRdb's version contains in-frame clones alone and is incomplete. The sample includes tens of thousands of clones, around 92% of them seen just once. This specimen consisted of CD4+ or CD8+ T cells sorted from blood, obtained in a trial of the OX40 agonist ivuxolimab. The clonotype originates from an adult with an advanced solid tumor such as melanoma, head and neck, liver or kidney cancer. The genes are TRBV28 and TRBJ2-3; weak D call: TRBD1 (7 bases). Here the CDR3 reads CASRPFQGGLDTQYF. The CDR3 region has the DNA TGTGCCAGCAGGCCTTTCCAGGGGGGTCTGGATACGCAGTATTTT. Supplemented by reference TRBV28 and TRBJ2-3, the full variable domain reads DVKVTQSSRYLVKRTGEKVFLECVQDMDHENMFWYRQDPGLGLRLIYFSYDVKMKEKGDIPEGYSVSREKKERFSLILESASTNQTSMYLCASRPFQGGLDTQYFGPGTRLTVL.